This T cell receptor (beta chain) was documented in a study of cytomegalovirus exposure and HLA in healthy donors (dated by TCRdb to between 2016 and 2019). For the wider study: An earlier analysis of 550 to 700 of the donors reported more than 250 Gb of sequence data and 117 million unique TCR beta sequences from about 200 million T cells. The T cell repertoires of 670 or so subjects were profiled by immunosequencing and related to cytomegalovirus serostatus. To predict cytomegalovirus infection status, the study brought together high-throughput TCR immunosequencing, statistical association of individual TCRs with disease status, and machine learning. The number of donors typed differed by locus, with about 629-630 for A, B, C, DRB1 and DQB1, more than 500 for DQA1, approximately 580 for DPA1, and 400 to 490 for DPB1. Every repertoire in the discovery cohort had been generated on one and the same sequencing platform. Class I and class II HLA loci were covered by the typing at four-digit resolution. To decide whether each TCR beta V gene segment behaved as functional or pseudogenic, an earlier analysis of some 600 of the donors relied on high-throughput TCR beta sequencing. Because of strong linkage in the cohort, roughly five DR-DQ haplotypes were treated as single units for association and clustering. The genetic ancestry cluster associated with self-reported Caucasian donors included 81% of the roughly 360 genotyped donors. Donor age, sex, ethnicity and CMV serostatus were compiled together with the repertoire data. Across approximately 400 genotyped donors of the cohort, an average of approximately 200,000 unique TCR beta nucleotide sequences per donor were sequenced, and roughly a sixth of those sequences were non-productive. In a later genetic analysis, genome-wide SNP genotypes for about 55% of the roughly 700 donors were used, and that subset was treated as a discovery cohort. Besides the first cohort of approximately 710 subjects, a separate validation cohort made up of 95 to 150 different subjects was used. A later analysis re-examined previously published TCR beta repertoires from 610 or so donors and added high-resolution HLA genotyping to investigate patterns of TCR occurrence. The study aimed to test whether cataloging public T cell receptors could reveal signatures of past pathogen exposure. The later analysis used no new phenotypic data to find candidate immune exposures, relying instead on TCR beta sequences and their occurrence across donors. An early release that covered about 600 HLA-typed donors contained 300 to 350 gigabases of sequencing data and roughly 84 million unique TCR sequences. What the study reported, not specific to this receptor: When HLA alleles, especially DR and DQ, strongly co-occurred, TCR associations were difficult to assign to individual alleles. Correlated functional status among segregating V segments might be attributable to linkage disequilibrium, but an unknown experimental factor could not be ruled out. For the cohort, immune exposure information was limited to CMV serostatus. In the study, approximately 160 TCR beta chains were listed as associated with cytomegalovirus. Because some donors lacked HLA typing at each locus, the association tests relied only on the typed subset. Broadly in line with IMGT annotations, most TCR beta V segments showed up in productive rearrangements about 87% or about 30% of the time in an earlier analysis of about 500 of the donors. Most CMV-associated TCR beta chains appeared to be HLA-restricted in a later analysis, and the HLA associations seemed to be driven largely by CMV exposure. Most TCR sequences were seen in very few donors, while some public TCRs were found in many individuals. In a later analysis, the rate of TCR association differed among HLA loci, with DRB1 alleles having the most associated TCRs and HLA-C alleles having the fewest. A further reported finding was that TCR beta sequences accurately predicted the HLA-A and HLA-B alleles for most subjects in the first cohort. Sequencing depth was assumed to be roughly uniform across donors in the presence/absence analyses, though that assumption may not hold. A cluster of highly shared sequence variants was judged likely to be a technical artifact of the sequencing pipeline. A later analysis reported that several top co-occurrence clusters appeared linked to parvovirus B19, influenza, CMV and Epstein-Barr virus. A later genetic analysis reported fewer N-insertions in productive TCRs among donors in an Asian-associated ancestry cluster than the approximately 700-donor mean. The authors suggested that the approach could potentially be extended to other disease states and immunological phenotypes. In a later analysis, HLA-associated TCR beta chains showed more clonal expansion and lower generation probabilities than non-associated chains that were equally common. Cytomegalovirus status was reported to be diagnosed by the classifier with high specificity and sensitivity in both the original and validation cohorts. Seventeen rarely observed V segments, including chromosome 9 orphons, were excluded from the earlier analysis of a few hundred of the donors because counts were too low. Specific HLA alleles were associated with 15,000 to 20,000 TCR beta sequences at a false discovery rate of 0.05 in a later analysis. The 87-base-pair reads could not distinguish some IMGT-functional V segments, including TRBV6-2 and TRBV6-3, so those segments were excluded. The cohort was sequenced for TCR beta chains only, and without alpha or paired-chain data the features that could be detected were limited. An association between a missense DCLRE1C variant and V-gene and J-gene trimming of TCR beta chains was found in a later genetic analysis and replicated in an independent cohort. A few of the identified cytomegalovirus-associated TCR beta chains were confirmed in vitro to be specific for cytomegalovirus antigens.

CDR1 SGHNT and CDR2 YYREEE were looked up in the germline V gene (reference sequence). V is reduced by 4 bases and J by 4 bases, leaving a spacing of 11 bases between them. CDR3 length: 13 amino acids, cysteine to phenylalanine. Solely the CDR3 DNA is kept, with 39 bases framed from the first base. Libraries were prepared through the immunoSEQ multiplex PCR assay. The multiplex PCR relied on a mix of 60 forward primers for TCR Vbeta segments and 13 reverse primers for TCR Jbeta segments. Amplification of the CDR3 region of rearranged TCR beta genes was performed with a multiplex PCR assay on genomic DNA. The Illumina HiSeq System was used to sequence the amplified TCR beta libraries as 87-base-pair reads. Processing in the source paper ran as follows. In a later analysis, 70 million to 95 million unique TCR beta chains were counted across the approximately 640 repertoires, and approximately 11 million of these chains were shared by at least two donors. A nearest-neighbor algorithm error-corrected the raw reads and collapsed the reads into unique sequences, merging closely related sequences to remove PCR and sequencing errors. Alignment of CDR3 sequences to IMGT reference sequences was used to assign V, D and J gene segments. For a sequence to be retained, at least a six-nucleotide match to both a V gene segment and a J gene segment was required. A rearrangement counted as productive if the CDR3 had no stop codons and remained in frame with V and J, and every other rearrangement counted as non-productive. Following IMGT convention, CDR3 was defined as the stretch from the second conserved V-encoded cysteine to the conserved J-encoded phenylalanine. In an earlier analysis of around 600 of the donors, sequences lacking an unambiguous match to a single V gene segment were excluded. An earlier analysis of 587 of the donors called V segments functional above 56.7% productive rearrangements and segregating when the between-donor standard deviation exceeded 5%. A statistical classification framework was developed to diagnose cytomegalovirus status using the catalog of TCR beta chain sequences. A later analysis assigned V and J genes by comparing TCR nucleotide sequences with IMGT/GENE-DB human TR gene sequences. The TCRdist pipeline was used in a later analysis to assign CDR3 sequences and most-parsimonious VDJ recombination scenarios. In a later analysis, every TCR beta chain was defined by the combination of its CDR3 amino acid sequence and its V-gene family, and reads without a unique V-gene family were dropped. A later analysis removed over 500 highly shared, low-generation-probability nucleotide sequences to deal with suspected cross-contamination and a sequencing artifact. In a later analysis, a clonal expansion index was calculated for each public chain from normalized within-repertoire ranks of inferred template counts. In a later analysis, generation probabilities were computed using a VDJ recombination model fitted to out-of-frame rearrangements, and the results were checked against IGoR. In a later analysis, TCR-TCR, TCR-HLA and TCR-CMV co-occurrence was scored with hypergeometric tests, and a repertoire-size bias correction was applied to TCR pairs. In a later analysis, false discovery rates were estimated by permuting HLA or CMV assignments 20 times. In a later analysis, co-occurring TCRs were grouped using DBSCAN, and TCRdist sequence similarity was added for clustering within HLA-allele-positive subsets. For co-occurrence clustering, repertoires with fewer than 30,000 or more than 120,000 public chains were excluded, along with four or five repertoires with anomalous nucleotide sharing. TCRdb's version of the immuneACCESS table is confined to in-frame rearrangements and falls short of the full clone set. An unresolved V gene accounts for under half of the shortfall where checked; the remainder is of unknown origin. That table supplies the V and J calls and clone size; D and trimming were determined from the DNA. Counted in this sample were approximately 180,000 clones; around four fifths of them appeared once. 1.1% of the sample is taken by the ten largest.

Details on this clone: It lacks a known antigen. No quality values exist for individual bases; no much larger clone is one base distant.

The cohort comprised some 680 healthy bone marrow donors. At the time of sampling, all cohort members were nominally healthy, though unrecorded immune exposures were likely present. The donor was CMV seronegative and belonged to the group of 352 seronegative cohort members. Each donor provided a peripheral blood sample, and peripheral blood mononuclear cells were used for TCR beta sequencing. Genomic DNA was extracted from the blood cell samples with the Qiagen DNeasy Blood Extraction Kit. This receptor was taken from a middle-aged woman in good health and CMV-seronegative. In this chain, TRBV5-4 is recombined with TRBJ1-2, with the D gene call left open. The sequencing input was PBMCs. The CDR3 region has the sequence CASSPDYPYGYTF. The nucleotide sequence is TGTGCCAGCAGCCCCGACTACCCCTATGGCTACACCTTC.